Only a few counts were recorded for the clone carrying this T cell receptor (beta chain). The antigen remains unidentified. The data were taken from a study of T cell responses to AZD1222 COVID-19 vaccine. Study-level findings and limits: Baseline testing showed seropositivity in only six or seven AZD1222 recipients. Repertoire sampling occurred only after the peak T cell response.

Recipients boosted at about 4 weeks or about 12 weeks are pooled. Data came from immunoSEQ multiplex PCR; TCRdb stores just in-frame clones and leaves some out. The sample carries 150,000 to 250,000 clones, around 93% recorded once. The germline gives CDR1 SGDLS, CDR2 YYNGEE. Trimming stripped 0 bases from V and 2 bases from J, with 8 bases between. The CDR3 has 14 amino acids. The chain is built from TRBV9 and TRBJ1-1; D is unclear. The source is an adult who received the AZD1222 COVID-19 vaccine. The material was peripheral blood, obtained 28 days after the second AZD1222 dose. CDR3 protein: CASSVGDGNTEAFF. In nucleotides, the CDR3 is TGTGCCAGCAGCGTAGGAGACGGCAACACTGAAGCTTTCTTT.